These T cell receptor beta chains were read from a single sample in a study of T cells in Graves' hyperthyroidism and ophthalmopathy. TCRdb recomputed calls from the multiplex PCR reads with MiXCR, one row per CDR3 protein. Of under 350,000 distinct CDR3 sequences listed, around a sixth are singletons. What was sequenced was blood. The source of these receptors is a woman between 45 and 60 years old with Graves' hyperthyroidism. Each CDR3 is given with its conserved first and last residue. A D gene is named only where the DNA matches it firmly. Some rows have no size entry. The others give once, few or many, or a class for an expanded clone.

TRBD1	few	TRBV13	TRBJ1-6	CASSFRDRTNSPLHF	TGTGCCAGCAGCTTCAGGGACAGGACCAATTCACCCCTCCACTTT
TRBD2	many	TRBV28	TRBJ2-3	CASSFQGTRSADTQYF	TGTGCCAGCAGTTTTCAAGGGACTAGATCCGCAGATACGCAGTATTTT
.	many	TRBV20-1	TRBJ2-5	CSARDFGRREETQYF	TGCAGTGCTAGAGATTTCGGCCGAAGGGAGGAGACCCAGTACTTC
TRBD1	few	TRBV6-1	TRBJ2-2	CASSADRGAFANTGELFF	TGTGCCAGCAGTGCCGACAGGGGGGCCTTCGCGAACACCGGGGAGCTGTTTTTT
TRBD1	many	TRBV12-3/TRBV12-4	TRBJ2-5	CASSLGARAGGGETQYF	TGTGCCAGCAGTTTGGGGGCAAGGGCAGGGGGTGGAGAGACCCAGTACTTC
TRBD2	.	TRBV12-3/TRBV12-4	TRBJ2-7	CASSLSTSGHEQYF	TGTGCCAGCAGTTTATCAACTAGCGGGCACGAGCAGTACTTC
.	.	TRBV27	TRBJ1-3	CASIGPGSSGNTIYF	TGTGCCAGCATCGGCCCGGGGTCCTCTGGAAACACCATATATTTT
TRBD2	few	TRBV25-1	TRBJ2-5	CASRWGGEETQYF	TGTGCCAGCAGATGGGGGGGAGAAGAGACCCAGTACTTC
TRBD1	.	TRBV6-5	TRBJ1-3	CASSYQMTGGNTIYF	TGTGCCAGCAGTTACCAAATGACAGGGGGAAACACCATATATTTT
TRBD2	.	TRBV28	TRBJ2-3	CASTNGGLAGDTQYF	TGTGCCAGCACCAACGGCGGACTAGCAGGAGATACGCAGTATTTT
.	.	TRBV4-1	TRBJ2-3	CTSSQVTLASSTDTQYF	TGCACCAGCAGCCAAGTGACGCTAGCGTCTAGCACAGATACGCAGTATTTT
TRBD2	few	TRBV6-1	TRBJ2-5	CASTSSGGQETQYF	TGTGCCAGCACCTCTAGCGGGGGCCAAGAGACCCAGTACTTC
.	.	TRBV28	TRBJ2-1	CASSLTRLVVDEQFF	TGTGCCAGCAGTTTGACGCGCCTAGTGGTTGATGAGCAGTTCTTC
.	.	TRBV5-1	TRBJ1-2	CASSPDASYGYTF	TGCGCCAGCAGCCCGGATGCCAGCTATGGCTACACCTTC
.	many	TRBV12-3/TRBV12-4	TRBJ2-5	CASSQEGAGETQYF	TGTGCCAGCAGCCAAGAGGGAGCGGGAGAGACCCAGTACTTC
TRBD1	.	TRBV5-1	TRBJ2-5	CASSLEGGEGETQYF	TGCGCCAGCAGCTTGGAAGGGGGCGAAGGAGAGACCCAGTACTTC
.	few	TRBV6-1	TRBJ1-5	CASSERLGQGQFIHF	TGTGCCAGCAGTGAAAGGTTGGGGCAGGGACAATTTATACATTTT
.	.	TRBV4-1	TRBJ1-4	CASSQGSGASEKLFF	TGCGCCAGCAGCCAGGGGTCGGGCGCGAGTGAAAAACTGTTTTTT
.	.	TRBV5-6	TRBJ1-2	CASRRLSSWGYGYTF	TGTGCCAGCAGAAGACTCTCCTCTTGGGGCTATGGCTACACCTTC
.	many	TRBV28	TRBJ2-2	CASSPLRFYTGELFF	TGTGCCAGCAGCCCTTTACGTTTCTACACCGGGGAGCTGTTTTTT
TRBD1	.	TRBV25-1	TRBJ1-3	CASSGQGESGNTIYF	TGTGCCAGCAGTGGACAGGGGGAGTCTGGAAACACCATATATTTT
.	.	TRBV20-1	TRBJ1-2	CSARQRDYYGYTF	TGCAGTGCTAGACAGAGGGACTACTATGGCTACACCTTC
.	few	TRBV6-2/TRBV6-3	TRBJ1-2	CASSSGGYTF	TGTGCCAGCAGTTCTGGGGGCTACACCTTC
.	.	TRBV12-3/TRBV12-4	TRBJ2-4	CASSPHFGDIQYF	TGTGCCAGCAGCCCCCACTTCGGAGACATTCAGTACTTC
.	many	TRBV5-1	TRBJ2-3	CASSPTNRVGTDTQYF	TGCGCCAGCAGCCCGACAAACAGGGTTGGCACAGATACGCAGTATTTT
TRBD1	many	TRBV27	TRBJ1-5	CASSLWAGGGQPQHF	TGTGCCAGCAGTCTATGGGCAGGGGGCGGTCAGCCCCAGCATTTT
.	few	TRBV7-2	TRBJ2-1	CASSLRDLAYNEQFF	TGTGCCAGCAGCTTAAGGGACCTTGCCTACAATGAGCAGTTCTTC
.	many	TRBV7-9	TRBJ2-5	CASSFLGEETQYF	TGTGCCAGCAGCTTCCTAGGGGAAGAGACCCAGTACTTC
.	once	TRBV7-3	TRBJ2-2	CASSHRDVTGELFF	TGTGCCAGCAGCCATAGGGACGTCACCGGGGAGCTGTTTTTT
.	.	TRBV28	TRBJ1-6	CASRDDRWSSPLHF	TGTGCCAGCAGAGATGACAGGTGGAGTTCACCCCTCCACTTT
.	.	TRBV6-1	TRBJ1-2	CASSIGGVYGYTF	TGTGCCAGCAGTATCGGGGGTGTCTATGGCTACACCTTC
.	.	TRBV10-3	TRBJ2-7	CAISETTNEYEQYF	TGTGCCATCAGTGAGACTACTAACGAGTACGAGCAGTACTTC
TRBD2	many	TRBV5-1	TRBJ2-7	CASSPEGLAPSYEQYF	TGCGCCAGCAGCCCGGAAGGACTAGCGCCTTCCTACGAGCAGTACTTC
.	.	TRBV3-1	TRBJ2-5	CASSQTDLETQYF	TGTGCCAGCAGCCAAACAGACCTAGAGACCCAGTACTTC
TRBD2	few	TRBV7-3	TRBJ2-2	CASSLGPSGTGELFF	TGTGCCAGCAGCTTAGGGCCTAGCGGGACCGGGGAGCTGTTTTTT